Listed below are T cell receptor beta chains from one sample, sequenced in a study of beta chain features in type 1 diabetes. Here immunoSEQ multiplex PCR was the method, and the copy in TCRdb shows in-frame clones only, minus some. Found here are tens of thousands of clones, roughly 50% of them singletons; the top ten hold 0.65% to 0.75%. The specimen sequenced was central memory CD4+ T cells from blood. The receptor source for this set is a man younger than 45 with type 1 diabetes. CDR3s include the opening cysteine and the closing phenylalanine or tryptophan. The D gene is left open where the match is weak. Not all rows give a size; the values are once, few, many and, for expanded clones, a class.

>NA|NA|TRBJ2-1|TRBV2
TGTGCCAGCAGTGAGAGGGGGTATGAGCAGTTCTTC
CASSERGYEQFF
>NA|NA|TRBJ2-1|TRBV12-5
TGTGCTAGTGGTCTCCGACTAGGTGGGAATGAGCAGTTCTTC
CASGLRLGGNEQFF
>TRBD1|NA|TRBJ2-3|TRBV5-1
TGCGCCAGCAGCTTGGCTGGCCAGGGGGCAGATACGCAGTATTTT
CASSLAGQGADTQYF
>TRBD1|NA|TRBJ1-5|TRBV6-1
TGTGCCAGCAGCTCCACCGGGACAGGGACCCAGCCCCAGCATTTT
CASSSTGTGTQPQHF
>TRBD1|few|TRBJ2-3|TRBV18
TGTGCCAGCTCACAAACAGGGGACCGCCCAGATACGCAGTATTTT
CASSQTGDRPDTQYF
>TRBD1|NA|TRBJ1-5|TRBV7-8
TGTGCCAGCAGGGCGGACAGGGGCCCCAATCAGCCCCAGCATTTT
CASRADRGPNQPQHF
>TRBD1|once|TRBJ1-2|TRBV4-1
TGCGCCAGCAGCCAAAGTCCCGGGACAGTGAACTATGGCTACACCTTC
CASSQSPGTVNYGYTF
>TRBD1|NA|TRBJ2-1|TRBV14
TGTGCCAGCAGCCAAACAGGGGGCTTCTCCTACAATGAGCAGTTCTTC
CASSQTGGFSYNEQFF
>NA|NA|TRBJ1-6|TRBV5-1
TGCGCCAGCAGCTTTGGCGGAACTTCACCCCTCCACTTT
CASSFGGTSPLHF
>TRBD1|NA|TRBJ1-5|TRBV19
TGTGCCAGTAGCTCCGGGACAGGGGACTATAGCAATCAGCCCCAGCATTTT
CASSSGTGDYSNQPQHF
>NA|NA|TRBJ2-2|TRBV2
TGTGCCAGCAGAGTCCAGGGTATGATCGGGGAGCTGTTTTTT
CASRVQGMIGELFF
>NA|NA|TRBJ2-7|TRBV18
TGTGCCAGCTCACCGGTAAGACAGGCCCAGGGGGAGCAGTACTTC
CASSPVRQAQGEQYF
>NA|NA|TRBJ2-1|TRBV18
TGTGCCAGCTCACCAGTTCGGGGAACCCACAATGAGCAGTTCTTC
CASSPVRGTHNEQFF
>TRBD1|NA|TRBJ1-1|TRBV2
TGTGCCAGCACAGGGGGCACTGAAGCTTTCTTT
CASTGGTEAFF
>TRBD1|NA|TRBJ1-1|TRBV19
TGTGCCAGTAGTACCCGACAGGGGGCGATGAACACTGAAGCTTTCTTT
CASSTRQGAMNTEAFF
>TRBD1|few|TRBJ2-5|TRBV5-6
TGTGCCAGCAGCTCCCTGATCCGGGACAGGGGAGAAGAGACCCAGTACTTC
CASSSLIRDRGEETQYF
>TRBD2|few|TRBJ2-1|TRBV7-6
TGTGCCAGCAGCTTTGCAGCGGGAGGTTACAATGAGCAGTTCTTC
CASSFAAGGYNEQFF
>NA|few|TRBJ2-3|TRBV7-9
TGTGCCAGCAGCCGGGACACAGATACGCAGTATTTT
CASSRDTDTQYF
>NA|NA|TRBJ2-2|TRBV5-1
TGCGCCAGCAGACAGGAGATGGGGAAGGGGGCCGGGGAGCTGTTTTTT
CASRQEMGKGAGELFF
>TRBD1|NA|TRBJ2-7|TRBV29-1
TGCAGCGCCCGCGGACAGGAAAGCTCCTACGAGCAGTACTTC
CSARGQESSYEQYF
>TRBD2|NA|TRBJ2-5|TRBV7-8
TGTGCCAGCAGCTTAGATTACGGGACTAGCGGGAAATTACAAGAGACCCAGTACTTC
CASSLDYGTSGKLQETQYF
>NA|NA|TRBJ1-1|TRBV19
TGTGCCAGTAGTATTTCTGACACTGAAGCTTTCTTT
CASSISDTEAFF
>NA|NA|TRBJ2-3|TRBV30
TGTGCCTGGAGGGCGGGGTTCAGCACAGATACGCAGTATTTT
CAWRAGFSTDTQYF
>NA|NA|TRBJ1-1|TRBV5-1
TGCGCCAGCAGCCTAGAAGGGGGAGGGGGAACTGAAGCTTTCTTT
CASSLEGGGGTEAFF
>TRBD2|NA|TRBJ2-2|TRBV19
TGTGCCAGTAGTCGGTCCAGCGGGATCGCCGGGGAGCTGTTTTTT
CASSRSSGIAGELFF
>NA|NA|TRBJ2-3|TRBV7-2
TGTGCCAGCAGCCCGGCGGGCACAGATACGCAGTATTTT
CASSPAGTDTQYF
>NA|NA|TRBJ2-6|TRBV5-1
TGCGCCAGCAGCTTGTTAGGCCGGGGTACTGGGGCCAACGTCCTGACTTTC
CASSLLGRGTGANVLTF
>TRBD1|NA|TRBJ2-7|TRBV6-1
TGTGCCAGCAGTCTTTTCGGGACAGGGTACTACGAGCAGTACTTC
CASSLFGTGYYEQYF
>TRBD2|NA|TRBJ2-3|TRBV7-2
TGTGCCAGCAGCCTAGCGGGAGGACGGACAGATACGCAGTATTTT
CASSLAGGRTDTQYF
>TRBD1|NA|TRBJ1-1|TRBV6-5
TGTGCCAGCAGTTACCCTGGGGACAGGGGACGCATAGGAACTTTCTTT
CASSYPGDRGRIGTFF
>NA|NA|TRBJ2-7|TRBV6-6
TGTGCCAGCAGCCACGGAGGACTGAACGAGCAGTACTTC
CASSHGGLNEQYF
>NA|NA|TRBJ2-7|TRBV30
TGTGCCTGGAGTTACCAGGAGGGCGAGCAGTACTTC
CAWSYQEGEQYF
>NA|NA|TRBJ2-7|TRBV18
TGTGCCAGCTCCAACCAGGGCGACAGCCTCTACGAGCAGTACTTC
CASSNQGDSLYEQYF